This TCR beta chain was found in a study of beta chain features in type 1 diabetes. Findings of the study overall: A greater similarity of naive, central memory and Treg TCRB repertoires was seen among patients than among healthy donors.

Looked up from germline, CDR1 is SGHRS and CDR2 is YFSETQ. CDR3 length: 14 residues. V was pared by 0 bases and J by 6 bases, with 12 bases between. Reverse transcribing all isolated RNA meant expressed TCRB transcripts were sequenced. Method: immunoSEQ multiplex PCR; TCRdb's copy keeps in-frame clones and lacks some. The sample holds nearly 250,000 clones, around an eighth seen once. This clone was found a few times. The target antigen is unknown. The clonotype comes from a woman in her thirties or forties in good health. Sequenced sample: naive CD4+ T cells from blood. The chain employs TRBV5-1 and TRBJ1-2, with D perhaps TRBD1 (5 bases). The DNA of the CDR3 is TGCGCCAGCAGCTTGGTCGGGGGTCAGGATGGCTACACCTTC. This sequence encodes CASSLVGGQDGYTF.